Listed here are 24 T cell receptor beta chains from one sample, sequenced in a study of blood T cell repertoires in COVID-19. Measured with immunoSEQ multiplex PCR; TCRdb has only the in-frame clones, and not every one. Found here are about 250,000 clones, 86% of them singletons; the top ten hold about 1.7%. Sequencing was carried out using peripheral blood. These receptors were obtained from a woman aged 55 to 70 who had recovered from COVID-19.

This clone is a singleton in its sample. The genes are TRBV11-1 and TRBJ1-2, with D uncertain. The CDR3 extends over 15 amino acids. The germline gives CDR1 SGHAT, CDR2 FQDESV (reference sequence). Trimming took 8 bases from V and 5 from J, leaving 21 bases between them. CDR3: CASALEGSFRYGYTF. The DNA for the CDR3 is TGTGCCAGCGCCTTGGAGGGTTCGTTTCGATATGGCTACACCTTC.

V usage is TRBV19 and J usage is TRBJ2-2, with TRBD1 identical over 9 bases. Germline CDR1 reads LNHDA; CDR2 reads SQIVND (reference sequence). This CDR3 is 15 amino acids long. After removal of 7 bases from V and 1 base from J, the junction contained 4 bases not matched to a gene. The CDR3 is CASTRDRENTGELFF. CDR3 coding DNA: TGTGCCAGTACCCGGGACAGGGAGAACACCGGGGAGCTGTTTTTT.

This clone was found once. The chain is built from TRBV12-5 and TRBJ1-2; 7 bases are shared with TRBD1. The CDR3 loop spans 15 amino acids. The germline gives CDR1 LGHNT, CDR2 FRNRAP. V trimming: 5 bases; J trimming: 4 bases; junction bases outside the gene matches: 10. CDR3 loop: CASGPGTALVYGYTF. CDR3 DNA sequence: TGTGCTAGTGGTCCCGGGACAGCACTTGTCTATGGCTACACCTTC.

The chain carries TRBV6-5 and TRBJ1-5; the D gene is possibly TRBD1 (5 bases). V was shortened by 6 bases and J by 0 bases, with 12 bases between the two germline ends. This CDR3 spans 15 amino acids. The germline CDR1 and CDR2 sequences are MNHEY and SVGAGI. CDR3 nucleotides: TGTGCCAGCAGCCCAGGGTTGAATAGCAATCAGCCCCAGCATTTT. Its protein is CASSPGLNSNQPQHF.

The chain carries TRBV5-1 and TRBJ1-4, with 8 positions matching TRBD1. The CDR3 runs 14 residues. The J segment lost 7 bases and the V segment lost 4 bases, leaving 6 bases of the junction unmatched. Germline loops: CDR1 SGHRS, CDR2 YFSETQ. CDR3 region: CASSTGTGGEKLFF. CDR3 bases: TGCGCCAGCAGCACCGGGACAGGTGGTGAAAAACTGTTTTTT.

This chain joins TRBV4-3 and TRBJ2-7, with 7 positions matching TRBD2. V gave up 0 bases and J gave up 0 bases; unmatched junction bases: 5. CDR3 length: 16 residues. CDR1 and CDR2 from the germline V gene are LGHNA and YSLEER. The CDR3 sequence is CASSQEAGLSSYEQYF. The CDR3 nucleotides read TGCGCCAGCAGCCAAGAAGCGGGGTTAAGCTCCTACGAGCAGTACTTC.

This sequence joins TRBV2 and TRBJ1-6; D perhaps matches TRBD1 (5 bases). This CDR3 comprises 15 residues. Germline V gene sequence: CDR1 SNHLY, CDR2 FYNNEI. The V gene lost 2 bases and the J gene lost 0 bases, with 5 bases spanning the gap. The CDR3 protein is CASSEQGSYNSPLHF. The CDR3 DNA follows: TGTGCCAGCAGTGAACAGGGCTCCTATAATTCACCCCTCCACTTT.

The chain combines TRBV6-5 with TRBJ2-6; no firm D call. V was cut by 6 bases and J by 2 bases, with 8 bases left in between. The CDR3 extends over 14 amino acids. Germline assignment: CDR1 MNHEY and CDR2 SVGAGI. CDR3 in DNA: TGTGCCAGCAGCCTATCGACTGGGGCCAACGTCCTGACTTTC. It yields the protein CASSLSTGANVLTF.

The V and J genes are TRBV5-1 and TRBJ2-6, with 8 bases that match TRBD1. The CDR3 consists of 15 residues. Germline CDR1 and CDR2: SGHRS and YFSETQ. V was pared by 4 bases and J by 2 bases, with 2 bases of the junction left unmatched. The DNA for the CDR3 is TGCGCCAGCAGCACACAGGGGGCTGGGGCCAACGTCCTGACTTTC. Translated: CASSTQGAGANVLTF.

The V call is TRBV18, the J call TRBJ1-1; D is uncertain. The germline V gene encodes CDR1 KGHSH and CDR2 LQKENI. Deletions cut 3 bases from V and 5 bases from J, with 16 bases between. The CDR3 covers 15 residues. The CDR3 sequence: CASSPPRLGGTEAFF. The CDR3 nucleotides are TGTGCCAGCTCACCCCCTCGCCTGGGCGGGACTGAAGCTTTCTTT.

The gene calls are TRBV18 and TRBJ2-7, with 9 bases that match TRBD1. After removal of 3 bases from V and 5 bases from J, the junction contained 5 bases not matched to a gene. The CDR3 spans 14 residues. Germline V gene data show CDR1 as KGHSH and CDR2 as LQKENI. Here the CDR3 DNA reads TGTGCCAGCTCACCCTCCGGGACAGGGAACGAGCAGTACTTC. Translating gives CASSPSGTGNEQYF. The full variable domain, rest sourced from reference TRBV18 and TRBJ2-7, is NAGVMQNPRHLVRRRGQEARLRCSPMKGHSHVYWYRQLPEEGLKFMVYLQKENIIDESGMPKERFSAEFPKEGPSILRIQQVVRGDSAAYFCASSPSGTGNEQYFGPGTRLTVT.

The V gene is TRBV5-4, the J gene TRBJ1-1; 8 nucleotides align to TRBD1. Trimming took 3 bases from V and 4 from J; bases not matched to a gene: 11. This CDR3 has 16 residues. Germline assignment: CDR1 SGHNT and CDR2 YYREEE (reference sequence). CDR3 DNA: TGTGCCAGCAGCTCTTCCCGGACAGGGCAAGTCACTGAAGCTTTCTTT. It encodes CASSSSRTGQVTEAFF.

J is TRBJ1-2 and V is TRBV7-3, with D perhaps matching TRBD1 (5 bases). The germline CDR1 and CDR2 sequences are SGHTA and FQGTGA. The length of the CDR3 is 13 residues. Trimming stripped 5 bases from V and 5 bases from J, with 12 bases between. The chain's CDR3 is CASSNDSLYGYTF. In DNA form, the CDR3 reads TGTGCCAGCAGCAACGACAGTCTGTATGGCTACACCTTC.

This clone occurred a few times. The J gene is TRBJ2-2, the V gene TRBV29-1, with TRBD1 matching 8 bases. CDR1 is SQVTM and CDR2 is ANQGSEA in the germline V gene. The CDR3 totals 15 residues. V trimming: 1 base; J trimming: 7 bases; junction bases outside the gene matches: 8. CDR3 amino acids: CSVEVRQGADGELFF. CDR3 in DNA: TGCAGCGTTGAAGTGCGGCAGGGGGCGGACGGGGAGCTGTTTTTT.

This CDR3 reads CASSLDGQAGELFF. The CDR3 DNA is TGCGCCAGCAGCTTGGATGGACAGGCCGGGGAGCTGTTTTTT. The rearrangement links TRBV5-1 to TRBJ2-2, with 7 nucleotides matching TRBD1. This CDR3 has 14 residues. The V segment lost 0 bases and the J segment 6 bases; nucleotides outside the gene matches: 2. CDR1 is SGHRS and CDR2 is YFSETQ in the germline V gene.

The rearrangement uses TRBV28 and TRBJ2-4; D is ambiguous. CDR3 size: 14 residues. CDR1 MDHEN and CDR2 SYDVKM come from the germline V gene. V dropped 6 bases and J dropped 0 bases, with 9 bases sitting between them. The CDR3 DNA follows: TGTGCCAGCAGACGAGATAGAGCCAAAAACATTCAGTACTTC. It yields the protein CASRRDRAKNIQYF.

The rearrangement uses TRBV21-1 and TRBJ1-3; the table's TRBD1 call for D was not verified on the DNA. TRBV21-1 is shown as a pseudogene. The CDR3 extends over 13 amino acids. CDR3 amino acids: CASTPGTGNTIYF. CDR3 in DNA: TGTGCCAGCACCCCAGGAACTGGAAACACCATATATTTT.

This clone was recorded once. V usage is TRBV9 and J usage is TRBJ2-7; D might be TRBD1 (6 bases). V gave up 0 bases and J gave up 9 bases, with 13 bases separating them. This CDR3 contains 13 residues. Germline lookup yields CDR1 SGDLS and CDR2 YYNGEE. The CDR3 DNA reads as TGTGCCAGCAGCGTAGGGACAGAAAGACCGCAGTACTTC. Translation: CASSVGTERPQYF.

The chain uses TRBV25-1 and TRBJ1-1; TRBD1 agrees at 7 bases. CDR3 length: 15 residues. Germline V CDR1 and CDR2: MGHDK, SYGVNS. The junction had 12 bases not matched to a gene; V was cut back by 1 base and J by 10 bases. The CDR3 protein is CASSEWGRGAPVAFF. The CDR3 nucleotides read TGTGCCAGCAGTGAATGGGGCAGGGGGGCTCCAGTAGCTTTCTTT. The whole variable domain, remainder taken from reference TRBV25-1 and TRBJ1-1, is EADIYQTPRYLVIGTGKKITLECSQTMGHDKMYWYQQDPGMELHLIHYSYGVNSTEKGDLSSESTVSRIRTEHFPLTLESARPSHTSQYLCASSEWGRGAPVAFFGQGTRLTVV.

The V gene is TRBV18, the J gene TRBJ1-6; 8 nucleotides align to TRBD1. V trimming: 6 bases; J trimming: 3 bases; junction bases outside the gene matches: 4. The germline V gene has CDR1 KGHSH and CDR2 LQKENI. The CDR3 is 15 residues long. The chain's CDR3 is CASSGTGSYNSPLHF. The CDR3 DNA reads TGTGCCAGCTCTGGGACAGGCAGCTATAATTCACCCCTCCACTTT.

This chain links TRBV4-2 with TRBJ2-7, with D unclear. CDR3 size: 13 residues. Germline-derived CDR1 and CDR2 are LGHNA and YNFKEQ. The germline V and J ends were trimmed by 1 base and 3 bases, with 7 bases remaining between them. CDR3 nucleotide sequence: TGTGCCAGCAGCCAAGTACAGCACTACGAGCAGTACTTC. This sequence encodes CASSQVQHYEQYF.

This chain links TRBV28 with TRBJ1-5; D is possibly TRBD1 (5 bases). CDR3 length: 18 residues. V lost 1 base and J 7 bases, leaving 23 bases between the germline ends. Germline CDR1 and CDR2: MDHEN and SYDVKM. The CDR3, as DNA: TGTGCCAGCAGTTTATTAACGGGCGTTGTGAGGGGAGGGCAGCCCCAGCATTTT. Its translation: CASSLLTGVVRGGQPQHF.

This clone occurred a few times. The chain combines TRBV6-5 with TRBJ2-3; 9 bases line up with TRBD1. Germline V lookup: CDR1 MNHEY, CDR2 SVGAGI. Trimming removed 6 bases from V and 3 bases from J; junction bases left unmatched: 4. The CDR3 is 14 amino acids. CDR3 coding DNA: TGTGCCAGCAGCGCCGGACAGGGGACAGATACGCAGTATTTT. This encodes CASSAGQGTDTQYF.

The sample holds a few counts of this clone. The chain uses TRBV14 and TRBJ2-5, with D possibly matching TRBD2 (6 bases). V lost 0 bases, J lost 1 base, and 15 bases lay in between. CDR1 and CDR2 (germline): SGHDN, FVKESK. This CDR3 has 17 amino acids. The CDR3 DNA is TGTGCCAGCAGCCAAGATAGTGCAGCGGGCTTCCAAGAGACCCAGTACTTC. Protein sequence: CASSQDSAAGFQETQYF.